This is a list of T cell receptor beta chains from one sample in a study of T-cell memory formation after mild COVID-19. TCRdb reprocessed the 5' RACE reads via MiXCR and lists one record per CDR3 protein. The data contain tens of thousands of distinct CDR3 sequences, more than 12% of them singletons. The sample comprised PBMCs or a T cell subset sorted from them (not recorded which). The receptors were sampled from a man aged 18 to 30 who had mild COVID-19 (a few samples of this study predate the infection). Cell type and time point are not known. The CDR3 runs from the conserved cysteine through the conserved F or W. The order of the fields is J gene, V gene, clone size, D gene, CDR3 protein, CDR3 DNA. A D gene is named only where the DNA matches it firmly. The listing skips clone size in some rows; elsewhere it reads once, few, many or a size class.

>TRBJ2-2|TRBV6-5|-|-
CASSPGGLGELFF
TGTGCCAGCAGCCCCGGGGGCTTGGGGGAGCTGTTTTTT
>TRBJ1-1|TRBV9|few|-
CASSAARGMQNTEAFF
TGTGCCAGCAGCGCGGCCCGGGGCATGCAGAACACTGAAGCTTTCTTT
>TRBJ2-5|TRBV7-9|many|-
CASSFLQETQYF
TGTGCCAGCAGCTTCCTACAGGAGACCCAGTACTTC
>TRBJ2-5|TRBV7-9|many|TRBD2
CASSEKTSGEETQYF
TGTGCCAGCAGCGAAAAGACTAGCGGGGAAGAGACCCAGTACTTC
>TRBJ1-4|TRBV20-1|few|-
CSARALLGGTNEKLFF
TGCAGTGCTAGAGCCCTGCTGGGGGGGACTAATGAAAAACTGTTTTTT
>TRBJ2-7|TRBV4-1|few|TRBD1
CASSQADRPYEQYF
TGCGCCAGCAGCCAAGCGGACAGGCCCTACGAGCAGTACTTC
>TRBJ2-6|TRBV29-1|-|-
CSVTGSGANVLTF
TGCAGCGTTACAGGGTCTGGGGCCAACGTCCTGACTTTC
>TRBJ1-1|TRBV4-3|many|TRBD1
CASSPGQGMNTEAFF
TGCGCCAGCAGCCCCGGACAGGGTATGAACACTGAAGCTTTCTTT
>TRBJ2-1|TRBV5-1|-|-
CASSFRAGPNEQFF
TGCGCCAGCAGCTTCAGAGCGGGTCCCAATGAGCAGTTCTTC
>TRBJ2-1|TRBV7-2|many|TRBD2
CASSPGLAGNNEQFF
TGTGCCAGCAGCCCCGGACTAGCGGGGAACAATGAGCAGTTCTTC
>TRBJ1-1|TRBV7-9|few|-
CASGGAGSSTEAFF
TGTGCCAGCGGGGGGGCAGGGTCGTCCACTGAAGCTTTCTTT